A single sample gave rise to the 7 T cell receptor beta chains below, sequenced in a study of shared clonotypes between healthy human individuals. Naive CD8 cells lacked CD45RO, underwent positive selection for CCR7 and left out terminally differentiated effector memory CD45RA+ cells. Profiling relied on immunoSEQ multiplex PCR, and the TCRdb table lists in-frame clones only, not all of them. The table records about 2 million clones, 85% to 95% of them present only once. Sequenced: naive CD8+ T cells sorted from blood. These receptors all stem from a man aged 18 to 30 in good health.

The V call is TRBV29-1, the J call TRBJ2-2; D is ambiguous. CDR3 size: 12 residues. Germline CDR1 and CDR2: SQVTM and ANQGSEA. V was pared by 6 bases and J by 6 bases, with 11 bases between. Here the CDR3 DNA reads TGCAGCGTCGGACCTCCGTCCGGGGAGCTGTTTTTT. Translated, it gives CSVGPPSGELFF.

The CDR3 nucleotides are TGTGCCACCAAGGCGGGAGGGGCCACCGGGGAGCTGTTTTTT. Translation: CATKAGGATGELFF. The chain uses TRBV6-6 and TRBJ2-2; 9 bases match TRBD2. This CDR3 has 14 amino acids. Trimming cost V 10 bases and J 4 bases; bases outside gene matches: 7. Germline CDR1 reads MNHNY; CDR2 reads SVGAGI (reference sequence).

This clone appeared once. Other DNA sequences within the sample encode an identical CDR3. The chain uses TRBV10-3 and TRBJ1-5, with TRBD1 as a possible D gene (6 bases). The CDR3 is 14 amino acids. Germline V gene data show CDR1 as ENHRY and CDR2 as SYGVKD. V was shortened by 2 bases and J by 4 bases, with 9 bases between the two germline ends. In DNA, the CDR3 is TGTGCCATCAGTGAGCGGACAGAAAATCAGCCCCAGCATTTT. Translating gives CAISERTENQPQHF.

Remarks on this clone: Other DNA sequences in this specimen translate into the identical CDR3. This chain uses TRBV28 with TRBJ2-7; D unresolved. V shed 6 bases and J shed 0 bases, with 6 bases lying between them. Germline V gene data show CDR1 as MDHEN and CDR2 as SYDVKM. The CDR3 extends over 12 amino acids. Here the CDR3 DNA reads TGTGCCAGCAGCACGAACTCCTACGAGCAGTACTTC. Translation gives CASSTNSYEQYF.

The chain employs TRBV7-6 and TRBJ2-1, with D unresolved. The CDR3 runs 11 residues. Germline assignment: CDR1 SGHVS and CDR2 FNYEAQ. V dropped 4 bases and J dropped 8 bases, with 6 bases sitting between them. The CDR3 spells CASSSPHEQFF. The CDR3 bases are TGTGCCAGCAGCTCCCCCCATGAGCAGTTCTTC.

A remark on this clone: Additional DNA sequences in this sample encode the identical CDR3. The chain has TRBV6-5 and TRBJ2-1, with 12 bases matching TRBD2. CDR3 length: 16 residues. CDR1 and CDR2 (germline): MNHEY, SVGAGI. With V trimmed by 2 bases and J by 1 base, 0 bases remained unmatched. Here the CDR3 reads CASSYLAGGSYNEQFF. As DNA, the CDR3 is TGTGCCAGCAGTTACCTAGCGGGAGGGTCCTACAATGAGCAGTTCTTC.

This chain uses TRBV25-1 with TRBJ1-3; a weak D match, TRBD1 (5 bases). CDR1 MGHDK and CDR2 SYGVNS come from the germline V gene. V lost 2 bases and J 0 bases, leaving 14 bases between the germline ends. This CDR3 spans 17 amino acids. The CDR3 protein is CASSEGAVRSSGNTIYF. The CDR3 DNA sequence: TGTGCCAGCAGTGAAGGGGCTGTCAGGAGCTCTGGAAACACCATATATTTT.